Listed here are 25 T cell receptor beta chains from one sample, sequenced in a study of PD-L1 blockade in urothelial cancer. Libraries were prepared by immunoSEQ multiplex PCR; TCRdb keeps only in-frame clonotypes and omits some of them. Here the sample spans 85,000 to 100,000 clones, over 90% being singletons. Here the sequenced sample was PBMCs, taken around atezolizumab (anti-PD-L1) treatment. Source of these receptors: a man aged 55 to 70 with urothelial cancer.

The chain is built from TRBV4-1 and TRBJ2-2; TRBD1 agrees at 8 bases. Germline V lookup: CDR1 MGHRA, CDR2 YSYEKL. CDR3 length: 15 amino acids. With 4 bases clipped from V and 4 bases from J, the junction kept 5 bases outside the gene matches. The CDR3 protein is CASSLGTGSTGELFF. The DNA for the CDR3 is TGCGCCAGCAGCCTAGGGACAGGAAGCACCGGGGAGCTGTTTTTT.

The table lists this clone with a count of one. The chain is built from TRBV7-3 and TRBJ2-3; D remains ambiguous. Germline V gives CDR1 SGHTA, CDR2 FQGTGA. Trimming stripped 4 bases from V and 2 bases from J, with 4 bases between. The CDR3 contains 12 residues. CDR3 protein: CASSSNTDTQYF. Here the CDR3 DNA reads TGTGCCAGCAGCTCTAACACAGATACGCAGTATTTT.

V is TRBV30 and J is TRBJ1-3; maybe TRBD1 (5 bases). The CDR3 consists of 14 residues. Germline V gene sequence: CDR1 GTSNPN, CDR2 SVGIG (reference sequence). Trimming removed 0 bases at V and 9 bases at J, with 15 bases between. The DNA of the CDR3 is TGTGCCTGGAGTGTAGTTCCAGGGCGTAGCACCATATATTTT. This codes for CAWSVVPGRSTIYF.

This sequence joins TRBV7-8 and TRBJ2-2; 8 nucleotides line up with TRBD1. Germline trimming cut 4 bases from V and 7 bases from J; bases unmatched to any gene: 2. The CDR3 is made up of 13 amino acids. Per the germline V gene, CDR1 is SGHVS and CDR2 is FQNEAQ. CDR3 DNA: TGTGCCAGCAGCTACACAGGGGGCGGGGAGCTGTTTTTT. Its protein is CASSYTGGGELFF.

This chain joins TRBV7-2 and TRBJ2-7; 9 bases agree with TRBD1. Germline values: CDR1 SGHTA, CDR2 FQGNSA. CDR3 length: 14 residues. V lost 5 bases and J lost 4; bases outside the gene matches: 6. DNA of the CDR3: TGTGCCAGCAGCACCCGACAGGGGGTGTACGAGCAGTACTTC. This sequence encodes CASSTRQGVYEQYF.

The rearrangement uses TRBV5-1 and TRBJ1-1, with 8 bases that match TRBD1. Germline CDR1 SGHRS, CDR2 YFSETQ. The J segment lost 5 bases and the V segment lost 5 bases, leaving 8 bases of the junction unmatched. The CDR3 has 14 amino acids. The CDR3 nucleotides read TGCGCCAGCAGTTCTTTGGGACAGGCGACTGAAGCTTTCTTT. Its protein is CASSSLGQATEAFF. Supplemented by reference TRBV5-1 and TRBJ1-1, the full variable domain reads KAGVTQTPRYLIKTRGQQVTLSCSPISGHRSVSWYQQTPGQGLQFLFEYFSETQRNKGNFPGRFSGRQFSNSRSEMNVSTLELGDSALYLCASSSLGQATEAFFGQGTRLTVV.

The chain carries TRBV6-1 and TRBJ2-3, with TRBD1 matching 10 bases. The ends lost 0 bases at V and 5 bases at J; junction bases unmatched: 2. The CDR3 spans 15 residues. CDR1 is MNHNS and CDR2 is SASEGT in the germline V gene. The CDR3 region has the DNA TGTGCCAGCAGTGAAGCTGGGACAGGGGTAGATACGCAGTATTTT. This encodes CASSEAGTGVDTQYF.

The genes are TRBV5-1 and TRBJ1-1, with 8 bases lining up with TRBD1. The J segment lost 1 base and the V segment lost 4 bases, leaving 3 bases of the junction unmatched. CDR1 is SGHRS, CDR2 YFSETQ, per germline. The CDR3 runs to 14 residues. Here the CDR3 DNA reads TGCGCCAGCAGCCTGACAGGGGAGAACACTGAAGCTTTCTTT. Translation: CASSLTGENTEAFF.

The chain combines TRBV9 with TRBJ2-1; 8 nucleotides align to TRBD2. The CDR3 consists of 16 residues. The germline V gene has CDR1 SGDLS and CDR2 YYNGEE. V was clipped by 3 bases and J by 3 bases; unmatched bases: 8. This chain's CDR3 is CASSAGAGAHYNEQFF. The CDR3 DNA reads TGTGCCAGCAGCGCCGGAGCGGGGGCCCACTACAATGAGCAGTTCTTC.

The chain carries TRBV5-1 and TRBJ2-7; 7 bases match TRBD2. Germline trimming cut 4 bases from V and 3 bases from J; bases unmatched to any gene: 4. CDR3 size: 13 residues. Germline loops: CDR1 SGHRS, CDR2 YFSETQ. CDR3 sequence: CASSTGGNYEQYF. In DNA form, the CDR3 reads TGCGCCAGCAGCACCGGGGGGAACTACGAGCAGTACTTC.

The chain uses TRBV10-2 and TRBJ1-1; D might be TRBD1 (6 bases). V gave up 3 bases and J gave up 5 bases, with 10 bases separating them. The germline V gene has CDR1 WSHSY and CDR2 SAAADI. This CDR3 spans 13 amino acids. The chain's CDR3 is CASSDRQGTEAFF. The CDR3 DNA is TGCGCCAGCAGTGACCGGCAGGGGACTGAAGCTTTCTTT.

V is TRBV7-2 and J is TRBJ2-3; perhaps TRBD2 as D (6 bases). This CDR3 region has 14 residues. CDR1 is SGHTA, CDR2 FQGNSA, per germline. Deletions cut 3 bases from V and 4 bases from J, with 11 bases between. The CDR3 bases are TGTGCCAGCAGCTTTGCCGGGAGCGCAGATACGCAGTATTTT. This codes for CASSFAGSADTQYF.

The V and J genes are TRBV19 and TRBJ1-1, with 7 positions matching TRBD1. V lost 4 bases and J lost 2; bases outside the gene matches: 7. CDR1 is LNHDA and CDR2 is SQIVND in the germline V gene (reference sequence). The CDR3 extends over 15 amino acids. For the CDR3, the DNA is TGTGCCAGTAGTACGGGGGGGACAGTAAACACTGAAGCTTTCTTT. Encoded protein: CASSTGGTVNTEAFF. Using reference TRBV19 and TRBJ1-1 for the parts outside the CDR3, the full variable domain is DGGITQSPKYLFRKEGQNVTLSCEQNLNHDAMYWYRQDPGQGLRLIYYSQIVNDFQKGDIAEGYSVSREKKESFPLTVTSAQKNPTAFYLCASSTGGTVNTEAFFGQGTRLTVV.

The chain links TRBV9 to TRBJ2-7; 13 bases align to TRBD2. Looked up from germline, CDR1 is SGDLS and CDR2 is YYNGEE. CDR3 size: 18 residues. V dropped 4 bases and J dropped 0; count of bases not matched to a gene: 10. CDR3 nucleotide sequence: TGTGCCAGCAGCCCCCGGGATACTAGCGGGGGGGACTCCTACGAGCAGTACTTC. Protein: CASSPRDTSGGDSYEQYF.

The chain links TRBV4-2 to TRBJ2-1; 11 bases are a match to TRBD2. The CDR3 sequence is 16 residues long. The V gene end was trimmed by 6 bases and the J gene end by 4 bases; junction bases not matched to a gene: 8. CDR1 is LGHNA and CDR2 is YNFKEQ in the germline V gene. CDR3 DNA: TGTGCCAGCAGGCTCACTAGCGGGAGCAGGTACAATGAGCAGTTCTTC. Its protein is CASRLTSGSRYNEQFF.

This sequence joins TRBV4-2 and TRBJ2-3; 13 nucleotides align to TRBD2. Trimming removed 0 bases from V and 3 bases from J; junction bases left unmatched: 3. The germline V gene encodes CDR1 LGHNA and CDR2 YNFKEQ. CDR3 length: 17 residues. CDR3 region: CASSQESLAGGTDTQYF. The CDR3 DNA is TGTGCCAGCAGCCAAGAATCACTAGCGGGAGGGACAGATACGCAGTATTTT.

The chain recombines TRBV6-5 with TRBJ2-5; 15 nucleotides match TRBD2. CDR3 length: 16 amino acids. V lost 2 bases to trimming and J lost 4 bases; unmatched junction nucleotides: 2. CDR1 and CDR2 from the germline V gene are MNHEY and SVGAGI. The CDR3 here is CASSYGLAGGGETQYF. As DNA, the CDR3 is TGTGCCAGCAGTTACGGACTAGCGGGAGGGGGAGAGACCCAGTACTTC.

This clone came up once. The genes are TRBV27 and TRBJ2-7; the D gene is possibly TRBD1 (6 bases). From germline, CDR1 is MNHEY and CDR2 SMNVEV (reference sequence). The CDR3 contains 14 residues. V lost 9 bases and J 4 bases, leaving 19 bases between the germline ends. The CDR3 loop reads CARPSGQFLYEQYF. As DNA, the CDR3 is TGTGCCAGACCCAGCGGACAGTTCCTTTACGAGCAGTACTTC.

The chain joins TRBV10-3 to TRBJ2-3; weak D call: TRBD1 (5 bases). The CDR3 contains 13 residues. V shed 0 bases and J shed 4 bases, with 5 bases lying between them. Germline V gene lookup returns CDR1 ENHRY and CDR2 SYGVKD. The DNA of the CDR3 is TGTGCCATCAGTGAGTCGGGGCCAGATACGCAGTATTTT. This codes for CAISESGPDTQYF.

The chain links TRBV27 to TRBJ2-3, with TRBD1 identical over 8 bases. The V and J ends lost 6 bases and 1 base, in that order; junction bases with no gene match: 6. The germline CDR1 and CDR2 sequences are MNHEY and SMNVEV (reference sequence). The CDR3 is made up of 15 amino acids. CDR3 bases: TGTGCCAGCAGGACCGGGACAGGCCGCACAGATACGCAGTATTTT. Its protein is CASRTGTGRTDTQYF.

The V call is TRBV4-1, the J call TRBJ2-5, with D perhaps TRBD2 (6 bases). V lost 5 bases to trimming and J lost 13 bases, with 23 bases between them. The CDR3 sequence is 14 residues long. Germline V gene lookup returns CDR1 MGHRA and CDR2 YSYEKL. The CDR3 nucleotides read TGCGCCAGCAGCAACCCCCTCGGACCGGGGGTTCGGTACTTC. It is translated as CASSNPLGPGVRYF.

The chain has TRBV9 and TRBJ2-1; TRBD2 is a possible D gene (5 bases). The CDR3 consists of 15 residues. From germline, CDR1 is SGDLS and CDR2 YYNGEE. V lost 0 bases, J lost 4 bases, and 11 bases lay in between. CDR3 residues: CASSVAGSPYNEQFF. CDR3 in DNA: TGTGCCAGCAGCGTAGCGGGGTCACCTTACAATGAGCAGTTCTTC.

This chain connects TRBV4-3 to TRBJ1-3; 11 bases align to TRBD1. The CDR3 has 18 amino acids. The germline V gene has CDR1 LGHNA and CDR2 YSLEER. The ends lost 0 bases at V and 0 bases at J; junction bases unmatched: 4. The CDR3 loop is CASSQDRGTGGSGNTIYF. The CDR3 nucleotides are TGCGCCAGCAGCCAAGATAGGGGGACAGGGGGCTCTGGAAACACCATATATTTT.

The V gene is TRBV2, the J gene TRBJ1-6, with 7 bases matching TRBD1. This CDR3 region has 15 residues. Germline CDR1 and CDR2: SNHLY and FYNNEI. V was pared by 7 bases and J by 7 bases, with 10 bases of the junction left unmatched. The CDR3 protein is CASTIRDSLNSPLHF. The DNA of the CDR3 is TGTGCCAGCACCATAAGGGACAGCTTAAATTCACCCCTCCACTTT.

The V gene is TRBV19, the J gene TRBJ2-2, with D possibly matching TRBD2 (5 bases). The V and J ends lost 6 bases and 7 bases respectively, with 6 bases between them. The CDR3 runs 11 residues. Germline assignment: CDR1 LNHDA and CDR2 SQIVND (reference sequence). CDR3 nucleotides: TGTGCCAGTAGCCGGGGCGGGGAGCTGTTTTTT. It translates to CASSRGGELFF.